This TCR beta chain was documented in a study of cytomegalovirus exposure and HLA in healthy donors. As for the study in general: Clustering assigned 81% of the roughly 370 genotyped donors to the Caucasian-associated ancestry cluster.

The PCR contained 60 Vbeta and 13 Jbeta primers. Using immunoSEQ multiplex PCR, the repertoire was profiled, and TCRdb retains in-frame clones only, with some absent. The repertoire consists of 200,000 to 250,000 clones, with 83% occurring once and the leading ten covering 1.4%. With 1 base removed from V and 8 bases from J, the gap between germline ends came to 15 bases. The CDR3 sequence is 15 residues long. The germline CDR1 and CDR2 sequences are SEHNR and FQNEAQ (reference sequence). Healthy bone marrow donors made up the donor group. Findings and limits, study-wide: Later on, an analysis tied 15,000 to 20,000 TCR beta sequences to HLA alleles at 0.05 false discovery rate. Later on, an analysis found that several of the most significant clusters appeared to be linked to common viral pathogens, which included parvovirus B19.

Points on this clone: Its cognate antigen is unknown.

The sample consisted of PBMCs. The chain employs TRBV7-9 and TRBJ2-1; the D gene is possibly TRBD1 (6 bases). This sequence originates from a girl under 18 in good health and CMV-seronegative. The CDR3 coding sequence is TGTGCCAGCAGCTTAGGGGGGCCCAACTCCGATGAGCAGTTCTTC. It specifies CASSLGGPNSDEQFF.